This section outlines one T cell receptor beta chain sequence together with its context. Its antigen remains unidentified. The record originates from a study of T-cell memory formation after mild COVID-19. About the study: Among the donors, TCR clusters were largely specific to each donor.

In TCRdb, the 5' RACE reads were re-called with MiXCR into one record per CDR3 protein. The sample has around 130,000 distinct CDR3 sequences; approximately 16% are singletons. Study-level findings and limits: Shrinking CD4+ clones resided mostly in CM and EM, and CD8+ ones in EMRA. Cross-reactive memory appears to have joined, as suggested by some responding clones showing up in pre-infection memory.

This TCR derives from an adult woman who had mild COVID-19 (a few samples of this study predate the infection). Cell type and time point are not known. The sequenced material came from PBMCs or a T cell subset sorted from them (not recorded which).

CDR3 in DNA: TGCGCCAGCAGCCAGACAGGCTCTGGAAACACCATATATTTT. It translates to CASSQTGSGNTIYF. The rearrangement joins TRBV4-1 to TRBJ1-3, with D tentatively TRBD1 (6 bases). The CDR3 has 14 amino acids. V lost 3 bases, J lost 0 bases, and 6 bases lay in between. Germline V gives CDR1 MGHRA, CDR2 YSYEKL.